The sample holds many counts of the clone carrying this T cell receptor (beta chain). The antigen is not known. The entry originates in a study of human T cells and chemical hapten exposure. In the study overall: The upper back received 0.01% DPC by patch testing, with results read at 6 days.

Overall study findings and caveats: In comparison with controls, expanded TCRs gave rise to a significantly larger number of large CDR3 similarity clusters.

Original processing methods: The number of TCRs in each sample had a median of about 96,000 and spanned about 23,224 to 690,600. TCRdb re-called the RACE reads through MiXCR, storing one row per CDR3 protein. These V and J calls derive from TCRdb rather than the authors' analysis. Here the sample spans 80,000 or so distinct CDR3 sequences, about 10% being singletons. J lost 7 bases, V lost 1 base, and 4 bases had no gene match. CDR1 and CDR2 from the germline V gene are LGHDT and YNNKEL (reference sequence). This CDR3 has 15 residues. As to time point: patch test 1, 2 weeks after DPC sensitization. Indicated treatment: therapeutic diphenylcyclopropenone sensitization with weekly scalp DPC. Donors were 18 to 70-year-old alopecia patients suitable for DPC.

The TCR sequence derives from a woman between 45 and 60 years old with alopecia areata. Some clones in this sample may be carry-over from other donors' samples. The sequencing here drew on whole blood, taken in connection with sensitization to the hapten diphenylcyclopropenone (DPC). V gene TRBV3-1 combines with J gene TRBJ1-6; 7 bases align to TRBD1. As DNA, the CDR3 is TGTGCCAGCAGCCAAGCTAAGACAGGGAATTCACCCCTCCACTTT. Amino acids: CASSQAKTGNSPLHF.